This T cell receptor (beta chain) appears in the sequencing data of a study of cytomegalovirus exposure and HLA in healthy donors. PCR employed 60 Vbeta and 13 Jbeta primers. Repertoires were generated with immunoSEQ multiplex PCR, while TCRdb's copy carries only in-frame clones and drops some. Of about 180,000 clones listed, about four fifths were seen once; the top ten hold around 1.9%. The specimen sequenced was PBMCs. The origin of this receptor is a woman under 40 in good health and CMV-seronegative.

This CDR3 reads CASSERTGSTEAFF. Written as DNA, the CDR3 is TGTGCCAGCAGTGAGCGGACAGGGTCCACTGAAGCTTTCTTT. The V and J genes are TRBV25-1 and TRBJ1-1, with 8 bases that match TRBD1. V shed 3 bases, J shed 4 bases, and the junction held 4 bases outside the gene matches. CDR3 size: 14 residues. Germline V gene lookup returns CDR1 MGHDK and CDR2 SYGVNS.